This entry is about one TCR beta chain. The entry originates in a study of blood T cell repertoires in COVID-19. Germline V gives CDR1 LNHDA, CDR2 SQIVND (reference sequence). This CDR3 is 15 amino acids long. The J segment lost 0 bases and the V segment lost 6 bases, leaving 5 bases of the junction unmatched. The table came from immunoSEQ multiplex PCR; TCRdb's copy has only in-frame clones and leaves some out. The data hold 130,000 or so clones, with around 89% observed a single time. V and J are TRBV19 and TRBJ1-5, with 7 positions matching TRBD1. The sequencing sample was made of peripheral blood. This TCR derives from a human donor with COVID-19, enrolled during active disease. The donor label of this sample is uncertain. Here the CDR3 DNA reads TGTGCCAGTAGGCCGGGACAGACTAGCAATCAGCCCCAGCATTTT. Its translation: CASRPGQTSNQPQHF.